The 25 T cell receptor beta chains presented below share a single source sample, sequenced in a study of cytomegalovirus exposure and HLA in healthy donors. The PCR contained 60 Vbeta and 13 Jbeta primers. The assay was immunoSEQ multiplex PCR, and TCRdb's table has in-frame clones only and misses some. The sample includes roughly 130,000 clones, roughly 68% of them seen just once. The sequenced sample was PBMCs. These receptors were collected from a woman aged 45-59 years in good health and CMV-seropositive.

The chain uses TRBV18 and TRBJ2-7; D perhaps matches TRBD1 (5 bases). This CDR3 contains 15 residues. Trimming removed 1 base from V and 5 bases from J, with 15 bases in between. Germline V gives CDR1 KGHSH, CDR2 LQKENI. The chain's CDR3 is CASSPQQGASDEQYF. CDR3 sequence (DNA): TGTGCCAGCTCACCACAGCAGGGCGCGTCAGACGAGCAGTACTTC.

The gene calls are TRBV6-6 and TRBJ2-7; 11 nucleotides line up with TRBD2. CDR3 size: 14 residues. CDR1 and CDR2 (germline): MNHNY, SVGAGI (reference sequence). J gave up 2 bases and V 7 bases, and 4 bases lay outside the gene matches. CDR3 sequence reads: CASTALAGAYEQYF. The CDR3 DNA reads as TGTGCCAGCACCGCACTAGCGGGGGCCTACGAGCAGTACTTC.

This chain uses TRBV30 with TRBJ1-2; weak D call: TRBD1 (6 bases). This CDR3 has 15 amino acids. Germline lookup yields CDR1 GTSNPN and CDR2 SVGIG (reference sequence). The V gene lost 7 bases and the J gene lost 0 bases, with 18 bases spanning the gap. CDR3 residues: CASVRGRVANYGYTF. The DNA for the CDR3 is TGTGCCTCCGTGAGGGGGAGGGTAGCTAACTATGGCTACACCTTC.

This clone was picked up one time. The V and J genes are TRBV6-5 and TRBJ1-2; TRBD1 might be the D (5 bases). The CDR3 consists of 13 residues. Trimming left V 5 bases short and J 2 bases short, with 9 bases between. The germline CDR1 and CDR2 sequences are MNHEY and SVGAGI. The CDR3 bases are TGTGCCAGCAGTGACCCAGGGAACTATGGCTACACCTTC. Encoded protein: CASSDPGNYGYTF.

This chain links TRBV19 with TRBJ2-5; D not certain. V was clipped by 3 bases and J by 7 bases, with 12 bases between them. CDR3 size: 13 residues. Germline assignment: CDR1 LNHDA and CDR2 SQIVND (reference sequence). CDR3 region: CASSIPPRGTQYF. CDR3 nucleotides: TGTGCCAGTAGTATCCCGCCCCGCGGGACCCAGTACTTC.

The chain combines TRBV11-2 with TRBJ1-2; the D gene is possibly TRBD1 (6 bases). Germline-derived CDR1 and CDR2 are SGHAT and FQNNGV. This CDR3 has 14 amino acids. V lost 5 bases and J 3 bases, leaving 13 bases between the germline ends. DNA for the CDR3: TGTGCCAGCAGCCTACAGGGTTTGGACTATGGCTACACCTTC. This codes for CASSLQGLDYGYTF.

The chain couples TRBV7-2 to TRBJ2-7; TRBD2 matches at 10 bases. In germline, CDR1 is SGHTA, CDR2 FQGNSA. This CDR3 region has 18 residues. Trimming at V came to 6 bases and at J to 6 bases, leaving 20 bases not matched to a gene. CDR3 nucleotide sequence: TGTGCCAGCAGTAAAACTCTTAGCGGGGGGCCCCGTTATGGCGAGCAGTACTTC. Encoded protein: CASSKTLSGGPRYGEQYF.

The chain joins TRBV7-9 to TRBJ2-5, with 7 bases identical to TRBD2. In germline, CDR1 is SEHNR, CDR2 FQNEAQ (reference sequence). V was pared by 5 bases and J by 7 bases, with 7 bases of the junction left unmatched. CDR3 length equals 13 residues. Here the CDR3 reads CASSRDYSATQYF. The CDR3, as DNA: TGTGCCAGCAGCCGGGACTACTCTGCGACCCAGTACTTC.

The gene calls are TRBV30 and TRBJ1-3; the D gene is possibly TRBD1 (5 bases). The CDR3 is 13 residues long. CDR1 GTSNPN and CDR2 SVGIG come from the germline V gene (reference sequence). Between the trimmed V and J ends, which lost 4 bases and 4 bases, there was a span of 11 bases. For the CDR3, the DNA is TGTGCCTGGACCCCGGGGGTGGGAAACACCATATATTTT. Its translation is CAWTPGVGNTIYF.

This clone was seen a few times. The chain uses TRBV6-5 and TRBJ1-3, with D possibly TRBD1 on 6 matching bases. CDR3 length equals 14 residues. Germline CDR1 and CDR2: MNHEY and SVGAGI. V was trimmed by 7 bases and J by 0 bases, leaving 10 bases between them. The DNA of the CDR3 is TGTGCCAGCATCGGGACATCCTCTGGAAACACCATATATTTT. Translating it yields CASIGTSSGNTIYF.

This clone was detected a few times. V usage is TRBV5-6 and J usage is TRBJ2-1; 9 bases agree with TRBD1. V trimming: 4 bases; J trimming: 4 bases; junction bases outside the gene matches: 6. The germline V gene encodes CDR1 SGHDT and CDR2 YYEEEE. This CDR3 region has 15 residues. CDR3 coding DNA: TGTGCCAGCAGCCGAAGACAGGGGGTATACAATGAGCAGTTCTTC. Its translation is CASSRRQGVYNEQFF. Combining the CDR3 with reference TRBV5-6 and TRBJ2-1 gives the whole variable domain DAGVTQSPTHLIKTRGQQVTLRCSPKSGHDTVSWYQQALGQGPQFIFQYYEEEERQRGNFPDRFSGHQFPNYSSELNVNALLLGDSALYLCASSRRQGVYNEQFFGPGTRLTVL.

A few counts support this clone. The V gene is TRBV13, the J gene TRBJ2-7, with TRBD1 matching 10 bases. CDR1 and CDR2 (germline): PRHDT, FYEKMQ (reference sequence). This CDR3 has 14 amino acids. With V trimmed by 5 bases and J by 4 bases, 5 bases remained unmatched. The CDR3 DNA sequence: TGTGCCAGCAGCACCCTGGGACAGGGGTACGAGCAGTACTTC. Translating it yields CASSTLGQGYEQYF.

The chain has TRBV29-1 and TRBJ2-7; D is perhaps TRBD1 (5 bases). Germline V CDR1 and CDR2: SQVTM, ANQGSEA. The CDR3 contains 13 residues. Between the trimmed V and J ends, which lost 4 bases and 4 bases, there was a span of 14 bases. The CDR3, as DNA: TGCAGCGTTGGGCCCAGGGCGTCTTACGAGCAGTACTTC. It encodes CSVGPRASYEQYF.

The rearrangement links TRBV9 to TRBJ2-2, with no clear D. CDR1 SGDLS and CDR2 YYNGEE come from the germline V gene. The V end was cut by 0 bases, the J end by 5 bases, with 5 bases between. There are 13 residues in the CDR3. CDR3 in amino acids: CASSVARTGELFF. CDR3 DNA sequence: TGTGCCAGCAGCGTAGCTAGGACCGGGGAGCTGTTTTTT.

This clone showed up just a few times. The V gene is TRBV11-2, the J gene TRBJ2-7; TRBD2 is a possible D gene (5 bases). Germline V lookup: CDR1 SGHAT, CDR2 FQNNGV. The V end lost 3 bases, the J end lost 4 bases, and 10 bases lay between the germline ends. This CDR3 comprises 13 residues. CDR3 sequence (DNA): TGTGCCAGCAGCTTGTACGGACTTTACGAGCAGTACTTC. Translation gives CASSLYGLYEQYF.

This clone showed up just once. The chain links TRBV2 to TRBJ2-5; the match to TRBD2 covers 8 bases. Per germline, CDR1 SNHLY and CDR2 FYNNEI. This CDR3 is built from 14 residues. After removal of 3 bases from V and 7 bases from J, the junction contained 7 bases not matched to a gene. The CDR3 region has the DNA TGTGCCAGCAGTGACGTGGCGGGGGGTCCGACCCAGTACTTC. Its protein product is CASSDVAGGPTQYF.

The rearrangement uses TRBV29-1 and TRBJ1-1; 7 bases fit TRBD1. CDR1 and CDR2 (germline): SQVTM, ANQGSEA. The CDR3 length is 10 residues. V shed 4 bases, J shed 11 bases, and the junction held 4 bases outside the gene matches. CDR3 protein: CSVADRAAFF. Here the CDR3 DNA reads TGCAGCGTTGCCGACAGGGCGGCTTTCTTT.

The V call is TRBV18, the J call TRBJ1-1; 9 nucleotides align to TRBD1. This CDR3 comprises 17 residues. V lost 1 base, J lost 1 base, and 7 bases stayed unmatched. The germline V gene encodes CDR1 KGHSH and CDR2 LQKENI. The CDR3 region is CASSPRGTGPQNTEAFF. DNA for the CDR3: TGTGCCAGCTCACCACGCGGGACAGGGCCCCAGAACACTGAAGCTTTCTTT.

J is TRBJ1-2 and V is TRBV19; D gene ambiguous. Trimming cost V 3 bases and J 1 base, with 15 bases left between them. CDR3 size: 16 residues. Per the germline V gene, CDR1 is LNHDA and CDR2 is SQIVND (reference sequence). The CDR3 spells CASSISPPILNYGYTF. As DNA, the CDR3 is TGTGCCAGTAGTATTTCTCCCCCTATCCTTAACTATGGCTACACCTTC.

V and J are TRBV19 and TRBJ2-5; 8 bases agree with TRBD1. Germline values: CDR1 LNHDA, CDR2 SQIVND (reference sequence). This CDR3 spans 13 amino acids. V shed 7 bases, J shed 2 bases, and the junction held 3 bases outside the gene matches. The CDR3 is CASKGQEQETQYF. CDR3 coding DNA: TGTGCCAGTAAGGGACAGGAACAAGAGACCCAGTACTTC.

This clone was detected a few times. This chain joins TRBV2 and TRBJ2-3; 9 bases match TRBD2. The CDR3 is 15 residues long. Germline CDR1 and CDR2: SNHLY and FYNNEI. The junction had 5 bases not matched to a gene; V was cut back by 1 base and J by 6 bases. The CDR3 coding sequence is TGTGCCAGCAGTGAAGGGCGGGGGGGCTCTGATACGCAGTATTTT. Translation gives CASSEGRGGSDTQYF.

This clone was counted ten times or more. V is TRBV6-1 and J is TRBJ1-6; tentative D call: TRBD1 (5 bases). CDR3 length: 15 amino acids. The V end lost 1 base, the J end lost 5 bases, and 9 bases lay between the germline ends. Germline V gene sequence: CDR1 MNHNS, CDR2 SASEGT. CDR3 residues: CASSEVGGNNSPLHF. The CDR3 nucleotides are TGTGCCAGCAGTGAAGTTGGGGGGAATAATTCACCCCTCCACTTT.

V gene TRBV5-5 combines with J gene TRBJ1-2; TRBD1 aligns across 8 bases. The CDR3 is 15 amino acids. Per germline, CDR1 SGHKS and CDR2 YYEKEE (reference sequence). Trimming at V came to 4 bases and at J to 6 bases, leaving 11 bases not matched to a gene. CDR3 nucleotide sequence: TGTGCCAGCAGCCGACCACTGGACAGGGACCATGGCTACACCTTC. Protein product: CASSRPLDRDHGYTF.

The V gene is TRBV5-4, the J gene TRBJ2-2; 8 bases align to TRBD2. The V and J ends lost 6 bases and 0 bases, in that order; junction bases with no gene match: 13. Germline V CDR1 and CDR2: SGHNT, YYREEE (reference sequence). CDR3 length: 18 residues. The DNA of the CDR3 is TGTGCCAGCACCCCGGAGGGCGGGGGGAGGGCGAACACCGGGGAGCTGTTTTTT. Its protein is CASTPEGGGRANTGELFF.

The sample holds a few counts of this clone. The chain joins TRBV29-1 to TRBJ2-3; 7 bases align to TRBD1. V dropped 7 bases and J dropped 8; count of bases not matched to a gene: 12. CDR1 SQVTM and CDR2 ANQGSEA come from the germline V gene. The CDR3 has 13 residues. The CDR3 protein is CSASQLDRATQYF. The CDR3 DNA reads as TGCAGCGCCTCCCAGCTTGACAGGGCTACGCAGTATTTT.